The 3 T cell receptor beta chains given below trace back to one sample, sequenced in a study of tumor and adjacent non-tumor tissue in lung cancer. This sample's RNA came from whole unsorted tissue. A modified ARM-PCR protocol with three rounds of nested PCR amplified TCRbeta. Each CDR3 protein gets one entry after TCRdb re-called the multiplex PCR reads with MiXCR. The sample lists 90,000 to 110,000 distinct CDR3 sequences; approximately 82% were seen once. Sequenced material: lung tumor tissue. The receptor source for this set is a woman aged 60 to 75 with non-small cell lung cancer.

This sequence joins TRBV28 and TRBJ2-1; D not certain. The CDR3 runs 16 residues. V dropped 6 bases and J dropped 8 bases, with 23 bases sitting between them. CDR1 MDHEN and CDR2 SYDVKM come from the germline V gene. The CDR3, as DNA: TGTGCCAGCAGCCCGCCTTTAACAGAAAGTCGTCATGAGCAGTTCTTC. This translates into CASSPPLTESRHEQFF.

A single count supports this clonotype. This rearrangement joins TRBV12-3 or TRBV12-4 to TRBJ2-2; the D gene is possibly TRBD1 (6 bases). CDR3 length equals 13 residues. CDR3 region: CVNIITGSGELFF. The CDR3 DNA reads TGTGTCAACATTATCACAGGGTCCGGGGAGCTGTTTTTT.

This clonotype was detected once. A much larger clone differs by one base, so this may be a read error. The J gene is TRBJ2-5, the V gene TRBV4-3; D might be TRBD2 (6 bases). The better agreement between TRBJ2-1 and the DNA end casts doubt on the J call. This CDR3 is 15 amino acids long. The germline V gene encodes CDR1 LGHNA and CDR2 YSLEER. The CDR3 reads CASSQGGEVGETQFF. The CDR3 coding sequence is TGCGCCAGCAGCCAAGGAGGGGAGGTAGGGGAGACCCAGTTCTTC.